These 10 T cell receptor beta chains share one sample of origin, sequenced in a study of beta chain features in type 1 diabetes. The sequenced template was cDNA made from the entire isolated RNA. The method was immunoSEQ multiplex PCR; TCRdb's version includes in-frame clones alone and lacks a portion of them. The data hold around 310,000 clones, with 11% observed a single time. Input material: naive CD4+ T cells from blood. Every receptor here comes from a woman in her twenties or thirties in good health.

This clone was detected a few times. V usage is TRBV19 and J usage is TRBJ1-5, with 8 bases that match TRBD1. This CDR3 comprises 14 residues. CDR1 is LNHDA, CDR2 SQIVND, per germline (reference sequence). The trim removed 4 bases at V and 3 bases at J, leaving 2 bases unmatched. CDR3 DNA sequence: TGTGCCAGTAGTAAACAGGGGGTCAATCAGCCCCAGCATTTT. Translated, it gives CASSKQGVNQPQHF.

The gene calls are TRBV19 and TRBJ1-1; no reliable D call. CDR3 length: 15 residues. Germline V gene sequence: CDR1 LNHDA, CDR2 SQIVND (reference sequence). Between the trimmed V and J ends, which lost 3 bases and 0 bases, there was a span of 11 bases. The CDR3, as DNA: TGTGCCAGTAGTATTCTGTTTAACATGAACACTGAAGCTTTCTTT. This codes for CASSILFNMNTEAFF.

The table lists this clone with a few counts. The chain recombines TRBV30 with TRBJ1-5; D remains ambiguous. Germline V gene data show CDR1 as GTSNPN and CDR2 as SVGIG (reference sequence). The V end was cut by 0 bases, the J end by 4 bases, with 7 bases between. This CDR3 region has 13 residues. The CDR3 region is CAWSVSINQPQHF. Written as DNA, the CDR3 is TGTGCCTGGAGTGTATCCATTAATCAGCCCCAGCATTTT.

This CDR3 reads CASSVGGQGFTGELFF. Here the CDR3 DNA reads TGTGCCAGCAGCGTAGGGGGACAGGGGTTCACCGGGGAGCTGTTTTTT. The gene calls are TRBV9 and TRBJ2-2, with 10 bases identical to TRBD1. Germline CDR1 is SGDLS and CDR2 is YYNGEE. The V gene end was trimmed by 0 bases and the J gene end by 4 bases; junction bases not matched to a gene: 3. The CDR3 is 16 residues long.

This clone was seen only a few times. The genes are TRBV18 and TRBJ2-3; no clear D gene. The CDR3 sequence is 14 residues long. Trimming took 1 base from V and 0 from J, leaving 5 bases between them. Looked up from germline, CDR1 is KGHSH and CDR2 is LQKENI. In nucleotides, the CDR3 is TGTGCCAGCTCACCACGTCAGAGCACAGATACGCAGTATTTT. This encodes CASSPRQSTDTQYF.

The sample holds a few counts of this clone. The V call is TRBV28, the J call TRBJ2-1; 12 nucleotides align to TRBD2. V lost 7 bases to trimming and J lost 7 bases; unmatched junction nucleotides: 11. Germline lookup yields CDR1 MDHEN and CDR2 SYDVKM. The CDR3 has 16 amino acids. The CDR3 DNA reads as TGTGCCAGCACCAGCCTAGCGGGAGGGCCTCGAAATGAGCAGTTCTTC. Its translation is CASTSLAGGPRNEQFF.

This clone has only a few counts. DNA for the CDR3: TGCAGCGTTGAAGTATCAGGGGGAGGAAACACCATATATTTT. Protein product: CSVEVSGGGNTIYF. The chain uses TRBV29-1 and TRBJ1-3, with 7 bases lining up with TRBD1. Germline values: CDR1 SQVTM, CDR2 ANQGSEA. The V segment lost 1 base and the J segment 4 bases; nucleotides outside the gene matches: 4. The CDR3 has 14 amino acids.

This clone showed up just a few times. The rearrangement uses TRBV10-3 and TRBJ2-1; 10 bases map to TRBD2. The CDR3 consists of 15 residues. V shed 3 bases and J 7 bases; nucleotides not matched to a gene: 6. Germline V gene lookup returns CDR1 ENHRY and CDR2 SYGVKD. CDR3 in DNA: TGTGCCATCAGTGACCCCGGGACTAGCGAAAATGAGCAGTTCTTC. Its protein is CAISDPGTSENEQFF.

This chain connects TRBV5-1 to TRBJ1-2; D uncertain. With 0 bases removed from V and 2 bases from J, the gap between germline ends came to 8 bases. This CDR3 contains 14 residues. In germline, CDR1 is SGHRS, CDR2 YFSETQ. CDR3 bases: TGCGCCAGCAGCTTGGTCGCGTCCAACTATGGCTACACCTTC. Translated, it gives CASSLVASNYGYTF.

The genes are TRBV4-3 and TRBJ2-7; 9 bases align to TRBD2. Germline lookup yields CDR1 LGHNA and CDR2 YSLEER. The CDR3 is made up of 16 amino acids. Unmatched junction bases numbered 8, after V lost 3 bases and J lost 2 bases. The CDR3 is CASSHSVAGETYEQYF. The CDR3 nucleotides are TGCGCCAGCAGCCACTCGGTAGCGGGAGAGACCTACGAGCAGTACTTC.